This entry describes one T cell receptor beta chain. A much larger clone sits a single nucleotide away, making a read error possible. Combining a sample-barcoded 5' primer with a J-beta primer mix, a second PCR ran for roughly 7 to 12 cycles. Tags on each cDNA molecule came from a template-switch adaptor with 12 random nucleotides. A minimum of 2.5 million CDR3-containing paired-end reads was obtained for each sample. TCRdb called the 5' RACE reads again in MiXCR, with one record for every CDR3 protein. The table lists some 1.7 million distinct CDR3 sequences, under 30% of them singletons. CDR1 and CDR2 from the germline V gene are SGHKS and YYEKEE (reference sequence). This CDR3 comprises 14 residues. The sample is drawn from a study of blood T cells in healthy people across ages.

The specimen sequenced was blood. This receptor was obtained from a woman aged 25 to 39 in good health. The V call is TRBV5-5, the J call TRBJ2-5, with a weak D call TRBD1 (6 bases). The J call may be incorrect, as the DNA end agrees better with TRBJ2-7. For the CDR3, the DNA is TGTGCCAGCAGCCGGGACATGGGGAACTACGAGCAGTACTTC. Protein: CASSRDMGNYEQYF.